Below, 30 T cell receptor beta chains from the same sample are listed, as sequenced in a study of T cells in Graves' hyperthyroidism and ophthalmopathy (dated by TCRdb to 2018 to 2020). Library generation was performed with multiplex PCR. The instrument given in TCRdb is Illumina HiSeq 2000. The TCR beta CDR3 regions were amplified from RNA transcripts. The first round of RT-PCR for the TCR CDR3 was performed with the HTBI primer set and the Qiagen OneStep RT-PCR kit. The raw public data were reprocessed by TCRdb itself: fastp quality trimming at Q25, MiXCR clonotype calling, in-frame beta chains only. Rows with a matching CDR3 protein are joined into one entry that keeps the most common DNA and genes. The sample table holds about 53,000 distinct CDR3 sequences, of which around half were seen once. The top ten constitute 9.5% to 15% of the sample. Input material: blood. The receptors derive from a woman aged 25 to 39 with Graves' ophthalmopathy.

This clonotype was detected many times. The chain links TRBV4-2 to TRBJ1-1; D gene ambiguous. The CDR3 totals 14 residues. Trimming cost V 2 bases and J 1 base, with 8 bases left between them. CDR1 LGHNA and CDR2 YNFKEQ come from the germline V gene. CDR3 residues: CASSQPDGNTEAFF. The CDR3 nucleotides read TGTGCCAGCAGCCAACCGGACGGGAACACTGAAGCTTTCTTT.

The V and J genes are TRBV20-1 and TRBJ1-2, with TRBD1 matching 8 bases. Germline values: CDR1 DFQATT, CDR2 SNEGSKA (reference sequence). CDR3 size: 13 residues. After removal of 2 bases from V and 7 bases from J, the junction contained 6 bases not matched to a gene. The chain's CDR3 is CSARRTGISGYTF. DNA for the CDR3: TGCAGTGCTAGACGGACAGGGATTAGTGGCTACACCTTC.

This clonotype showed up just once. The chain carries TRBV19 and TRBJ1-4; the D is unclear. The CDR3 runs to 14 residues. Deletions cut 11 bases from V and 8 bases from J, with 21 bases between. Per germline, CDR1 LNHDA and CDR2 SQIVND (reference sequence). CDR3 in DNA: TGTGCCTGGAGTGTACGGCGGGTACAGGAAAAACTGTTTTTT. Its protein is CAWSVRRVQEKLFF.

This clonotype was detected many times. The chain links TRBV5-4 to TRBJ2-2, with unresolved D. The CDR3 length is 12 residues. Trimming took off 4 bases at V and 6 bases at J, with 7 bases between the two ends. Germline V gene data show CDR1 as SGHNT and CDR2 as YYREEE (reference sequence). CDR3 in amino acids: CASSLGSGELFF. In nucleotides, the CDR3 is TGTGCCAGCAGCCTAGGCTCCGGGGAGCTGTTTTTT. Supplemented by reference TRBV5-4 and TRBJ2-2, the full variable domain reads ETGVTQSPTHLIKTRGQQVTLRCSSQSGHNTVSWYQQALGQGPQFIFQYYREEENGRGNFPPRFSGLQFPNYSSELNVNALELDDSALYLCASSLGSGELFFGEGSRLTVL.

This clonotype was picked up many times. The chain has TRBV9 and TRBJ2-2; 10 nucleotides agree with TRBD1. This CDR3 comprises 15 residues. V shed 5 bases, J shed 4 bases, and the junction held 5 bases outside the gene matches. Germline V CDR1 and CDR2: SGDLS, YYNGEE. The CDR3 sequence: CASSATGGRTGELFF. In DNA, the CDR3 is TGTGCCAGCAGTGCGACAGGGGGCCGCACCGGGGAGCTGTTTTTT.

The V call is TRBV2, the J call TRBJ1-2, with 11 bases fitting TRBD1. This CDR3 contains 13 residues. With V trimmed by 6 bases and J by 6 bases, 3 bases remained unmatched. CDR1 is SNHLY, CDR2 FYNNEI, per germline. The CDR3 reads CASSGQGADGYTF. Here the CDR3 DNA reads TGTGCCAGCAGCGGACAGGGGGCGGATGGCTACACCTTC.

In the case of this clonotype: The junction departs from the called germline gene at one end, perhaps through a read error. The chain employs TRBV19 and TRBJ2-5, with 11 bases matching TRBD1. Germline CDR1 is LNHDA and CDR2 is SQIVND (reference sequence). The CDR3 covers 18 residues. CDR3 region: CASRSWWTGGGNVASQHF. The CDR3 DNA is TGTGCCAGTAGATCGTGGTGGACAGGGGGCGGGAATGTTGCGTCCCAGCACTTC.

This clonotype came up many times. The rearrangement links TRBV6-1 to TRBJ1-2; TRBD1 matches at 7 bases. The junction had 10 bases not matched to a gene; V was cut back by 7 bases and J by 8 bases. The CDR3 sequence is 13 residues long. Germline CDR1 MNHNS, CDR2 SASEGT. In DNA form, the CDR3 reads TGTGCCAGCAAGAGGACAGGTCTGACGGGCTACACCTTC. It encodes CASKRTGLTGYTF.

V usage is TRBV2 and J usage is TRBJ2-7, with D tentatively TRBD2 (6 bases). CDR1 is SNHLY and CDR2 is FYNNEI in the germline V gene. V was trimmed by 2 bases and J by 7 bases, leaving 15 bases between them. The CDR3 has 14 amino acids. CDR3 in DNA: TGTGCCAGCAGTGAACCGGGAGCCCCCTTGGAGCAGTACTTC. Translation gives CASSEPGAPLEQYF.

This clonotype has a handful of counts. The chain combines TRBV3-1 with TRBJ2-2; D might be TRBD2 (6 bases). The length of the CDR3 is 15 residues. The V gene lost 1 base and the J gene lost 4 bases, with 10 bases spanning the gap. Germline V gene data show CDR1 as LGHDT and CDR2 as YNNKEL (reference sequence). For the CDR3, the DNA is TGTGCCAGCAGCCAAGGTCGTAGCGGCACCGGGGAGCTGTTTTTT. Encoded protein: CASSQGRSGTGELFF.

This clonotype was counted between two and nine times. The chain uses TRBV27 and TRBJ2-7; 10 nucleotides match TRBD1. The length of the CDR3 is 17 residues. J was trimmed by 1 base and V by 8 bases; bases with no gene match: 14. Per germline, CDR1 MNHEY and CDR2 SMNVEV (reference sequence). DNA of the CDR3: TGTGCCAGCGGTTGGACAGGGGGGAAAGCCACGTCCTACGAGCAGTACTTC. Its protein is CASGWTGGKATSYEQYF.

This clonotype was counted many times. The CDR3 nucleotides are TGTGCCAGCAGTTTAGGGGGCGGCGAGCAGTACTTC. Its translation: CASSLGGGEQYF. The chain couples TRBV28 to TRBJ2-7; weak D call: TRBD1 (6 bases). Germline assignment: CDR1 MDHEN and CDR2 SYDVKM. This CDR3 comprises 12 residues. Between the trimmed V and J ends, which lost 2 bases and 6 bases, there was a span of 8 bases.

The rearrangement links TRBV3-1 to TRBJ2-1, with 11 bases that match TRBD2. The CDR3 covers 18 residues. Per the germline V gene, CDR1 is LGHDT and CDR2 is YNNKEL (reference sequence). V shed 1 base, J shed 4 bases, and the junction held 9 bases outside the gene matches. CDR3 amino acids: CASSQGLAGGSGYNEQFF. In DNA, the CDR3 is TGTGCCAGCAGCCAAGGGCTAGCGGGAGGTTCTGGGTACAATGAGCAGTTCTTC.

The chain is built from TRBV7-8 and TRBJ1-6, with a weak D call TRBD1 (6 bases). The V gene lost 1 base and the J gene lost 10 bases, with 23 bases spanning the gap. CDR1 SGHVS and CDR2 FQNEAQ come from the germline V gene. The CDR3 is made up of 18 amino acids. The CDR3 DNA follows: TGTGCCAGCAGCTTAGGGTGGCTTGGGGGGCGCCTATACTCACCCCTCCACTTT. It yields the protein CASSLGWLGGRLYSPLHF.

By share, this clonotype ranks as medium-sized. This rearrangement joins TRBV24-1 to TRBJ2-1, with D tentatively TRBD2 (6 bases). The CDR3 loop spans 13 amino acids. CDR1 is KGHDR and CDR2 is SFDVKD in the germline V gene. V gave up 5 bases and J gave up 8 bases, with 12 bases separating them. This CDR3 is CATSASGVDEQFF. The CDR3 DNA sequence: TGTGCCACCAGTGCCTCGGGGGTCGATGAGCAGTTCTTC.

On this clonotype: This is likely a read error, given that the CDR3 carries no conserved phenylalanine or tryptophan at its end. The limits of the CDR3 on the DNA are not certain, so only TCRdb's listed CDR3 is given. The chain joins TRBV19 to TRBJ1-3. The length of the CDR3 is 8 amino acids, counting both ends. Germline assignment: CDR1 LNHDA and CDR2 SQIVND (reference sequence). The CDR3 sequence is CASSTGLA.

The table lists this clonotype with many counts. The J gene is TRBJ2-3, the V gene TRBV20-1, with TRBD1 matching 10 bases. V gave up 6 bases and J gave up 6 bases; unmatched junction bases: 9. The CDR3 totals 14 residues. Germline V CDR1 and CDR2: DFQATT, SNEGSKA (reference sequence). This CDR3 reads CSAPDRGRGDTQYF. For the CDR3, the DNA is TGCAGTGCCCCCGACAGGGGGCGAGGGGATACGCAGTATTTT.

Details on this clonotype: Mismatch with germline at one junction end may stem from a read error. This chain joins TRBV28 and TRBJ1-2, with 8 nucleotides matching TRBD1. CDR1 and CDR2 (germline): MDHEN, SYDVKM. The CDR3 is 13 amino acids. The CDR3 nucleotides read TGTGCCAGCAGTTTATCCCCCGGGACAGGCCAATACTTC. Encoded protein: CASSLSPGTGQYF.

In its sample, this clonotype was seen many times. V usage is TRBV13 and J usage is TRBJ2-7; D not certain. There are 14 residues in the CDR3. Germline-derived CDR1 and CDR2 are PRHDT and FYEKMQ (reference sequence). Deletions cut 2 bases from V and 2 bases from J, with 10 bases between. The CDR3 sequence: CASSLRRQPYEQYF. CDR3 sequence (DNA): TGTGCCAGCAGCTTACGCAGACAACCCTACGAGCAGTACTTC.

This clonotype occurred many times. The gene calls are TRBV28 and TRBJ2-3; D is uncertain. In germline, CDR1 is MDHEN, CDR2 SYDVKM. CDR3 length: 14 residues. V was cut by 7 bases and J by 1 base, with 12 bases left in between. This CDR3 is CASTLRLGTDTQYF. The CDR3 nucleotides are TGTGCCAGCACACTGCGCCTCGGCACAGATACGCAGTATTTT.

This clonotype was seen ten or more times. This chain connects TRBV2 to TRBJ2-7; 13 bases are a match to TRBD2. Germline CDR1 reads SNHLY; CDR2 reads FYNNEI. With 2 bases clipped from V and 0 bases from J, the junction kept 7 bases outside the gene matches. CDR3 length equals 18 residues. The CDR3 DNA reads TGTGCCAGCAGTGAATTCCTGACTAGCGGGAGGAGCTCCTACGAGCAGTACTTC. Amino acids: CASSEFLTSGRSSYEQYF.

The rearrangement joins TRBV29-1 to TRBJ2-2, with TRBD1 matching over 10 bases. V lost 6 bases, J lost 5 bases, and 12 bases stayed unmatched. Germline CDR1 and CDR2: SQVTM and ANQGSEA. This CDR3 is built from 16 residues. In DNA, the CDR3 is TGCAGCGTGGCCCTGGAGGGGACAGGGGTAACCGGGGAGCTGTTTTTT. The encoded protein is CSVALEGTGVTGELFF.

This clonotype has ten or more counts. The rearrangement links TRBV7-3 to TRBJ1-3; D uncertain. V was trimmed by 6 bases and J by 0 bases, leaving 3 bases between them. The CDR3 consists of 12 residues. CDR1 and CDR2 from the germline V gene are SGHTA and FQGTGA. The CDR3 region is CASRGSGNTIYF. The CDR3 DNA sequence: TGTGCCAGCAGGGGCTCTGGAAACACCATATATTTT.

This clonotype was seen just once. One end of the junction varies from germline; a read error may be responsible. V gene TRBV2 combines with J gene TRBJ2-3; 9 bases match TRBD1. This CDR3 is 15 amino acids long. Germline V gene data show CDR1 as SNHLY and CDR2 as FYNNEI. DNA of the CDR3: TGTGCCAGCAAAAACACAGGGGGCGCGGGAGATGCGCAGTGTTTT. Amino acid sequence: CASKNTGGAGDAQCF. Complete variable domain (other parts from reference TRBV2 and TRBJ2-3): EPEVTQTPSHQVTQMGQEVILRCVPISNHLYFYWYRQILGQKVEFLVSFYNNEISEKSEIFDDQFSVERPDGSNFTLKIRSTKLEDSAMYFCASKNTGGAGDAQCFGPGTRLTVL.

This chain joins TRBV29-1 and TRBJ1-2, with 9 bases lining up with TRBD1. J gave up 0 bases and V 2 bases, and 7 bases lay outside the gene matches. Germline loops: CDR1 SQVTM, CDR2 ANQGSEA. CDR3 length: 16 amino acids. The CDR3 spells CSVEYRTGAANYGYTF. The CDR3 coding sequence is TGCAGCGTTGAATACCGGACAGGGGCCGCTAACTATGGCTACACCTTC.

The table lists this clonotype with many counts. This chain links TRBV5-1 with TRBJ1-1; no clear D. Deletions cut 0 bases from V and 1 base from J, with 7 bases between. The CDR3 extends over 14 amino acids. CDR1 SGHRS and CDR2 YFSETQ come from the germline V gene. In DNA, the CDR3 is TGCGCCAGCAGCTTGGAAGTGTCGAACACTGAAGCTTTCTTT. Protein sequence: CASSLEVSNTEAFF.

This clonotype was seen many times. CDR3 DNA: TGCAGTGCTAGACCTACTCAAGAGAGCTTCTACGAGCAGTACTTC. It translates to CSARPTQESFYEQYF. The V call is TRBV20-1, the J call TRBJ2-7, with D hard to call. The CDR3 length is 15 residues. Trimming stripped 2 bases from V and 3 bases from J, with 17 bases between. CDR1 and CDR2 from the germline V gene are DFQATT and SNEGSKA (reference sequence).

The CDR3 protein is CASSLRAGDYEQYF. DNA for the CDR3: TGTGCCAGCAGCTTGCGGGCAGGGGACTACGAGCAGTACTTC. This sequence joins TRBV5-6 and TRBJ2-7, with TRBD1 as a possible D gene (6 bases). The CDR3 spans 14 residues. Trimming removed 1 base from V and 3 bases from J, with 11 bases in between. CDR1 is SGHDT and CDR2 is YYEEEE in the germline V gene.

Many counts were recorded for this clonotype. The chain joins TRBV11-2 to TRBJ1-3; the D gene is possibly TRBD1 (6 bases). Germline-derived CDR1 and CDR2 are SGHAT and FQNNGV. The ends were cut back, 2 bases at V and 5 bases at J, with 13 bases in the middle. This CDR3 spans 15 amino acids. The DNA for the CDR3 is TGTGCCAGCAGCTTAACTTTGGACAGAAGAAACACCATATATTTT. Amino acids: CASSLTLDRRNTIYF. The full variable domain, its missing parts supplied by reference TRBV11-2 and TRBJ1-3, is EAGVAQSPRYKIIEKRQSVAFWCNPISGHATLYWYQQILGQGPKLLIQFQNNGVVDDSQLPKDRFSAERLKGVDSTLKIQPAKLEDSAVYLCASSLTLDRRNTIYFGEGSWLTVV.

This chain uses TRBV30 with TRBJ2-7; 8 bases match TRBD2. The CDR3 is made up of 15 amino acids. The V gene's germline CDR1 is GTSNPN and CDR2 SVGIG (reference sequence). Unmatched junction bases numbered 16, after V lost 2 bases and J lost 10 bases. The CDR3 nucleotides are TGTGCCTGGAGTCGAGGGGCAGGACCAGCGGGAGTACAGTACTTC. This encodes CAWSRGAGPAGVQYF.